What follows are 24 T cell receptor beta chains derived from one specimen sequenced in a study of cytomegalovirus exposure and HLA in healthy donors. PCR was performed using 60 Vbeta and 13 Jbeta primers. The assay was immunoSEQ multiplex PCR, and TCRdb's table has in-frame clones only and misses some. The sample has around 150,000 clones, approximately 80% seen once; the top ten hold approximately 6%. Material for sequencing was PBMCs. These receptors were collected from a man aged 25-45 years in good health and CMV-seropositive.

The chain uses TRBV19 and TRBJ2-7, with D tentatively TRBD2 (6 bases). From germline, CDR1 is LNHDA and CDR2 SQIVND (reference sequence). Trimming shortened V by 10 bases and J by 2 bases, and 15 bases separated the two germline ends. The length of the CDR3 is 13 residues. The CDR3 coding sequence is TGTGCCACGAGGGACTCGATCACCTACGAGCAGTACTTC. Translated, it gives CATRDSITYEQYF.

The chain combines TRBV5-6 with TRBJ1-2, with 7 bases identical to TRBD1. This CDR3 contains 13 residues. Germline values: CDR1 SGHDT, CDR2 YYEEEE. J was trimmed by 4 bases and V by 7 bases; bases with no gene match: 7. The CDR3 DNA reads TGTGCCAGCCAACCGGCAGGGGGCTATGGCTACACCTTC. This encodes CASQPAGGYGYTF. Looking up the rest from reference TRBV5-6 and TRBJ1-2 gives the full variable domain: DAGVTQSPTHLIKTRGQQVTLRCSPKSGHDTVSWYQQALGQGPQFIFQYYEEEERQRGNFPDRFSGHQFPNYSSELNVNALLLGDSALYLCASQPAGGYGYTFGSGTRLTVV.

The chain couples TRBV5-4 to TRBJ2-7; D gene ambiguous. V was trimmed by 0 bases and J by 2 bases, leaving 9 bases between them. CDR3 length equals 14 residues. CDR1 and CDR2 from the germline V gene are SGHNT and YYREEE (reference sequence). CDR3 DNA sequence: TGTGCCAGCAGCTTGGCCGTGGCCCCCTACGAGCAGTACTTC. It encodes CASSLAVAPYEQYF.

The chain carries TRBV19 and TRBJ2-1; D unclear. Germline V gene data show CDR1 as LNHDA and CDR2 as SQIVND (reference sequence). Trimming cost V 0 bases and J 0 bases, with 6 bases left between them. The CDR3 sequence is 15 residues long. The CDR3 DNA sequence: TGTGCCAGTAGTATAGAACGGAGCTCCTACAATGAGCAGTTCTTC. Translated, it gives CASSIERSSYNEQFF.

The chain couples TRBV10-1 to TRBJ1-1; 7 bases match TRBD1. CDR1 WNHNN and CDR2 SYGVQD come from the germline V gene (reference sequence). The CDR3 totals 13 residues. V lost 2 bases, J lost 8 bases, and 5 bases stayed unmatched. The CDR3 loop is CASSERRQGEAFF. CDR3 bases: TGCGCCAGCAGTGAGAGGCGACAGGGAGAAGCTTTCTTT.

The V and J genes are TRBV7-9 and TRBJ2-7, with D possibly being TRBD1 (5 bases). From germline, CDR1 is SEHNR and CDR2 FQNEAQ (reference sequence). Trimming took off 5 bases at V and 0 bases at J, with 11 bases between the two ends. The CDR3 consists of 14 residues. The CDR3 region has the DNA TGTGCCAGCAGCCCGACAGTCAGCTCCTACGAGCAGTACTTC. This translates into CASSPTVSSYEQYF.

The chain uses TRBV27 and TRBJ2-1; 12 bases are a match to TRBD2. CDR3 length: 17 residues. CDR1 and CDR2 (germline): MNHEY, SMNVEV (reference sequence). The junction had 4 bases not matched to a gene; V was cut back by 3 bases and J by 1 base. The CDR3: CASSFPTSGGSYNEQFF. The CDR3 DNA follows: TGTGCCAGCAGTTTTCCGACTAGCGGGGGTTCCTACAATGAGCAGTTCTTC.

This clone was detected only once. This chain connects TRBV11-2 to TRBJ2-3; maybe TRBD1 (7 bases). V lost 0 bases, J lost 1 base, and 14 bases lay in between. The germline gives CDR1 SGHAT, CDR2 FQNNGV. This CDR3 region has 17 residues. The CDR3 DNA is TGTGCCAGCAGCTTAGATGGAGGGGGCGCCGGCACAGATACGCAGTATTTT. Its translation: CASSLDGGGAGTDTQYF.

This chain joins TRBV5-6 and TRBJ1-2; the D is unclear. Trimming left V 0 bases short and J 6 bases short, with 12 bases between. Per the germline V gene, CDR1 is SGHDT and CDR2 is YYEEEE. CDR3 size: 14 residues. The DNA of the CDR3 is TGTGCCAGCAGCTTGGAAGGCGGTGTTCATGGCTACACCTTC. Residues: CASSLEGGVHGYTF.

The chain couples TRBV18 to TRBJ1-2; TRBD1 agrees at 12 bases. Germline CDR1 reads KGHSH; CDR2 reads LQKENI. This CDR3 contains 14 residues. V dropped 6 bases and J dropped 8; count of bases not matched to a gene: 7. The CDR3 bases are TGTGCCAGCTCCGCCGGGACAGGGGGCGAAGGCTACACCTTC. Its translation: CASSAGTGGEGYTF. Full variable domain (remainder filled in from reference TRBV18 and TRBJ1-2): NAGVMQNPRHLVRRRGQEARLRCSPMKGHSHVYWYRQLPEEGLKFMVYLQKENIIDESGMPKERFSAEFPKEGPSILRIQQVVRGDSAAYFCASSAGTGGEGYTFGSGTRLTVV.

As concerns this clone: Sequence at one end of the junction differs from germline and may be a read error. The J gene is TRBJ2-3, the V gene TRBV5-1; D may be TRBD2 (7 bases). This CDR3 contains 15 residues. Germline values: CDR1 SGHRS, CDR2 YFSETQ. CDR3 sequence: CASSLEGGPTGTQYF. CDR3 sequence (DNA): TGCGCCAGCAGCTTGGAGGGAGGGCCGACAGGTACGCAGTATTTT.

This clone was seen a single time. The chain combines TRBV30 with TRBJ2-7; 12 nucleotides line up with TRBD2. Trimming at V came to 2 bases and at J to 6 bases, leaving 5 bases not matched to a gene. Germline assignment: CDR1 GTSNPN and CDR2 SVGIG (reference sequence). The CDR3 is 14 residues long. The CDR3 nucleotides read TGTGCCTGGAGTCGGAGACTAGCGGGAGTCGAGCAGTACTTC. Amino acids: CAWSRRLAGVEQYF. The entire variable domain, with the rest obtained from reference TRBV30 and TRBJ2-7, is as follows: SQTIHQWPATLVQPVGSPLSLECTVEGTSNPNLYWYRQAAGRGLQLLFYSVGIGQISSEVPQNLSASRPQDRQFILSSKKLLLSDSGFYLCAWSRRLAGVEQYFGPGTRLTVT.

The chain employs TRBV27 and TRBJ1-2; 7 bases fit TRBD1. The CDR3 contains 13 residues. The junction had 3 bases not matched to a gene; V was cut back by 6 bases and J by 2 bases. Germline values: CDR1 MNHEY, CDR2 SMNVEV (reference sequence). Here the CDR3 DNA reads TGTGCCAGCAGCCCGACAGGGAACTATGGCTACACCTTC. Its protein is CASSPTGNYGYTF.

The chain couples TRBV20-1 to TRBJ2-5; D remains unclear. The J call may not be correct, given that the DNA end is closer to TRBJ2-7. This CDR3 spans 11 amino acids. Germline CDR1 DFQATT, CDR2 SNEGSKA (reference sequence). Here the CDR3 DNA reads TGCAGTGCTATGACTTCCTACGAGCAGTACTTC. The encoded protein is CSAMTSYEQYF.

V gene TRBV2 combines with J gene TRBJ2-5, with D perhaps matching TRBD2 (6 bases). The germline V and J ends were trimmed by 8 bases and 5 bases, with 24 bases remaining between them. The CDR3 sequence is 16 residues long. Germline CDR1 is SNHLY and CDR2 is FYNNEI. The CDR3 sequence: CASRREVVELGETQYF. The CDR3 nucleotides read TGTGCCAGCCGGAGGGAGGTAGTGGAGCTCGGGGAGACCCAGTACTTC.

The chain combines TRBV11-2 with TRBJ2-1, with D tentatively TRBD2 (5 bases). Trimming shortened V by 7 bases and J by 4 bases, and 20 bases separated the two germline ends. This CDR3 has 16 amino acids. CDR1 is SGHAT and CDR2 is FQNNGV in the germline V gene. The CDR3 bases are TGTGCCAGCACCGGAAAAGGGTTAGCGTATTACAATGAGCAGTTCTTC. It specifies CASTGKGLAYYNEQFF. The full variable domain, its missing parts supplied by reference TRBV11-2 and TRBJ2-1, is EAGVAQSPRYKIIEKRQSVAFWCNPISGHATLYWYQQILGQGPKLLIQFQNNGVVDDSQLPKDRFSAERLKGVDSTLKIQPAKLEDSAVYLCASTGKGLAYYNEQFFGPGTRLTVL.

V usage is TRBV14 and J usage is TRBJ2-7; 10 nucleotides line up with TRBD1. Per germline, CDR1 SGHDN and CDR2 FVKESK. The CDR3 consists of 15 residues. The V and J ends lost 1 base and 2 bases, in that order; junction bases with no gene match: 2. DNA of the CDR3: TGTGCCAGCAGCCAAGGGACAGGGGGACCCTACGAGCAGTACTTC. It is translated as CASSQGTGGPYEQYF.

The chain recombines TRBV4-3 with TRBJ1-1; D remains unclear. The CDR3 spans 16 residues. In germline, CDR1 is LGHNA, CDR2 YSLEER. With 1 base removed from V and 2 bases from J, the gap between germline ends came to 14 bases. The CDR3 loop is CASSQGPRGSNTEAFF. The CDR3 DNA reads as TGCGCCAGCAGCCAAGGACCCCGAGGATCCAACACTGAAGCTTTCTTT.

This rearrangement joins TRBV27 to TRBJ1-1; perhaps TRBD1 as D (6 bases). CDR3 length equals 16 residues. Deletions cut 6 bases from V and 4 bases from J, with 21 bases between. Germline V gene sequence: CDR1 MNHEY, CDR2 SMNVEV (reference sequence). The CDR3 protein is CASRTLSQGGSTEAFF. The CDR3 DNA reads as TGTGCCAGCAGAACCCTCTCACAGGGAGGGAGCACTGAAGCTTTCTTT.

The rearrangement joins TRBV9 to TRBJ1-1, with TRBD1 as a possible D gene (5 bases). The CDR3 has 13 residues. From germline, CDR1 is SGDLS and CDR2 YYNGEE. V gave up 4 bases and J gave up 1 base, with 8 bases separating them. CDR3 sequence reads: CASSFTGNTEAFF. DNA of the CDR3: TGTGCCAGCAGCTTCACAGGGAACACTGAAGCTTTCTTT.

This clone came up a few times. CDR3 nucleotide sequence: TGTGCCAGCAGCGTAACAGGGAAGGGCTACACCTTC. Amino acids: CASSVTGKGYTF. The J gene is TRBJ1-2, the V gene TRBV7-2; possibly TRBD1 for D (6 bases). Germline V gives CDR1 SGHTA, CDR2 FQGNSA. Trimming left V 5 bases short and J 8 bases short, with 12 bases between. The length of the CDR3 is 12 residues.

This clone appeared a single time. The chain combines TRBV6-1 with TRBJ2-7, with 8 bases aligning to TRBD1. V lost 1 base to trimming and J lost 2 bases; unmatched junction nucleotides: 4. Germline V gene data show CDR1 as MNHNS and CDR2 as SASEGT. The length of the CDR3 is 15 residues. Written as DNA, the CDR3 is TGTGCCAGCAGTGAAGAGGAGACAGGGGCCTACGAGCAGTACTTC. This sequence encodes CASSEEETGAYEQYF.

J is TRBJ2-5 and V is TRBV27; D might be TRBD1 (5 bases). The last part of the DNA fits TRBJ2-7 better; the J call may be wrong. CDR1 MNHEY and CDR2 SMNVEV come from the germline V gene (reference sequence). The CDR3 has 15 amino acids. For the CDR3, the DNA is TGTGCCAGCAGTATGGTCGGAACAAGGGGTTACGAGCAGTACTTC. It specifies CASSMVGTRGYEQYF.

CDR3 protein: CASSQVKSYEQYF. The CDR3 region has the DNA TGTGCCAGCAGTCAGGTCAAATCCTACGAGCAGTACTTC. The V gene is TRBV28, the J gene TRBJ2-5; no firm D call. The last part of the DNA fits TRBJ2-7 better; the J call may be wrong. The CDR3 runs to 13 residues. CDR1 and CDR2 (germline): MDHEN, SYDVKM.